This is a list of T cell receptor beta chains from one sample in a study of cytomegalovirus exposure and HLA in healthy donors. Here immunoSEQ multiplex PCR was the method, and the copy in TCRdb shows in-frame clones only, minus some. The table lists 90,000 to 95,000 clones, roughly 80% of them singletons, with approximately 1.3% in the top ten. The specimen was PBMCs. Receptors were obtained from a girl aged 2-9 years in good health and CMV-seropositive. The CDR3 runs from the conserved cysteine through the conserved F or W. The D gene is left open where the match is weak. Rows give clone size only sometimes, using once, few, many, or a class for an expanded clone.

clone size	V gene	J gene	D gene	CDR3 protein	CDR3 DNA
few	TRBV6-5	TRBJ1-5	TRBD1	CASSTGAGSQPQHF	TGTGCCAGCAGTACAGGGGCGGGAAGTCAGCCCCAGCATTTT
NA	TRBV7-9	TRBJ2-1	TRBD2	CASSLLRGRADNEQFF	TGTGCCAGCAGCTTACTTCGCGGGAGGGCCGACAATGAGCAGTTCTTC
NA	TRBV7-2	TRBJ2-7	NA	CASSWGRLPEQYF	TGTGCCAGCAGCTGGGGGCGCCTACCCGAGCAGTACTTC
NA	TRBV4-3	TRBJ2-3	NA	CASSQGGSATDTQYF	TGCGCCAGCAGCCAAGGCGGGTCCGCCACAGATACGCAGTATTTT
NA	TRBV27	TRBJ2-3	TRBD2	CASRPVFSGTSSTDTQYF	TGTGCCAGCAGACCTGTCTTTAGCGGGACCTCTAGCACAGATACGCAGTATTTT
NA	TRBV6-5	TRBJ2-1	NA	CASSYRGTYNEQFF	TGTGCCAGCAGTTACAGGGGAACTTACAATGAGCAGTTCTTC
NA	TRBV19	TRBJ1-2	TRBD1	CASTPDRDPNYGYTF	TGTGCCAGTACCCCGGACAGGGACCCTAACTATGGCTACACCTTC
NA	TRBV7-6	TRBJ2-3	NA	CASSRTRGTDTQYF	TGTGCCAGCAGCCGTACCAGGGGAACAGATACGCAGTATTTT
NA	TRBV19	TRBJ2-2	NA	CASIGGRHTGELFF	TGTGCCAGTATTGGGGGCAGACACACCGGGGAGCTGTTTTTT
NA	TRBV5-6	TRBJ1-1	NA	CASSLYSRGSTEAFF	TGTGCCAGCAGCTTGTATTCCAGGGGATCCACTGAAGCTTTCTTT
NA	TRBV28	TRBJ1-1	NA	CASSSGGAFF	TGTGCCAGCAGTTCCGGTGGAGCTTTCTTT
NA	TRBV6-6	TRBJ2-7	TRBD2	CASSGTSVSYEQYF	TGTGCCAGCAGTGGGACTAGCGTTTCCTACGAGCAGTACTTC
NA	TRBV6-5	TRBJ2-7	TRBD1	CASSYEKGAGDEQYF	TGTGCCAGCAGTTACGAAAAGGGGGCTGGCGACGAGCAGTACTTC
NA	TRBV29-1	TRBJ1-1	NA	CSVVPGLAEAFF	TGCAGCGTTGTCCCAGGTCTCGCTGAAGCTTTCTTT
NA	TRBV9	TRBJ1-2	TRBD1	CASSGWDREDSNYGYTF	TGTGCCAGCAGCGGTTGGGACAGGGAGGATTCTAACTATGGCTACACCTTC
NA	TRBV29-1	TRBJ2-3	NA	CSVEAASIVSDTQYF	TGCAGCGTTGAAGCGGCTAGTATAGTATCAGATACGCAGTATTTT
NA	TRBV19	TRBJ2-5	TRBD1	CASSRQGLGETQYF	TGTGCCAGTAGTAGACAGGGTCTGGGTGAGACCCAGTACTTC
NA	TRBV27	TRBJ1-5	TRBD1	CASSLYGGGLGTGSEKWVVQPQHF	TGTGCCAGCAGTTTATACGGGGGTGGCCTGGGGACAGGGTCCGAGAAATGGGTGGTACAGCCCCAGCATTTT
NA	TRBV6-5	TRBJ2-2	TRBD1	CASSRQGAKTGELFF	TGTGCCAGCAGCAGACAGGGGGCGAAAACCGGGGAGCTGTTTTTT
once	TRBV4-2	TRBJ2-5	TRBD2	CASSPRKGSGTDSKTQYF	TGTGCCAGCAGCCCCCGCAAGGGCAGCGGGACCGACAGCAAGACCCAGTACTTC
few	TRBV9	TRBJ2-1	TRBD1	CASSLGRGQGLINEQFF	TGTGCCAGCAGTCTAGGAAGGGGACAGGGGTTGATCAATGAGCAGTTCTTC
NA	TRBV5-4	TRBJ2-2	NA	CASSLAGDTGELFF	TGTGCCAGCAGCTTGGCCGGAGACACCGGGGAGCTGTTTTTT
NA	TRBV28	TRBJ1-4	NA	CASRGLGEKLFF	TGTGCCAGCCGGGGGTTAGGGGAAAAACTGTTTTTT
NA	TRBV7-9	TRBJ1-1	NA	CSSSFEQIEAFF	TGTTCCAGCAGCTTTGAACAGATTGAAGCTTTCTTT
NA	TRBV25-1	TRBJ2-2	TRBD2	CASSLGLASTGELFF	TGTGCCAGCAGCCTTGGACTAGCGTCAACCGGGGAGCTGTTTTTT
NA	TRBV6-5	TRBJ1-1	NA	CASSDTTDPEAFF	TGTGCCAGCAGTGACACAACAGACCCTGAAGCTTTCTTT
NA	TRBV2	TRBJ1-1	NA	CASSETGMTEAFF	TGTGCCAGCAGTGAAACAGGGATGACTGAAGCTTTCTTT
once	TRBV28	TRBJ2-7	TRBD1	CASRRDRDYEQYF	TGTGCCAGCAGGCGGGACAGGGACTACGAGCAGTACTTC
NA	TRBV10-3	TRBJ2-3	TRBD2	CAISESHVGIAGEDGGDTQYF	TGTGCCATCAGTGAGTCTCATGTGGGGATAGCGGGAGAAGATGGAGGGGATACGCAGTATTTT
NA	TRBV30	TRBJ1-4	TRBD1	CAWSPSQGASGLEKLFF	TGTGCCTGGAGTCCCTCACAGGGGGCCTCGGGATTAGAAAAACTGTTTTTT
NA	TRBV5-1	TRBJ1-2	NA	CASSSLIPTLNYGYTF	TGCGCCAGCAGCTCTCTAATCCCAACGCTTAACTATGGCTACACCTTC
NA	TRBV28	TRBJ2-3	NA	CASSLAQSGTDTQYF	TGTGCCAGCAGTTTAGCACAGTCGGGCACAGATACGCAGTATTTT
few	TRBV10-3	TRBJ2-1	NA	CAITWDPAGEQFF	TGTGCCATCACCTGGGACCCTGCGGGGGAGCAGTTCTTC
NA	TRBV5-1	TRBJ2-3	NA	CASSPAGGTDTQYF	TGCGCCAGCAGCCCGGCAGGCGGCACAGATACGCAGTATTTT
NA	TRBV5-1	TRBJ1-1	TRBD1	CASSLGTANTEAFF	TGCGCCAGCAGCTTAGGGACAGCGAACACTGAAGCTTTCTTT
NA	TRBV19	TRBJ2-2	TRBD1	CASSISGTGGDTGELFF	TGTGCCAGTAGTATTTCCGGGACAGGGGGCGACACCGGGGAGCTGTTTTTT
NA	TRBV7-9	TRBJ2-1	NA	CASSLVLDSHNEQFF	TGTGCCAGCAGCTTAGTGCTAGATAGTCACAATGAGCAGTTCTTC
NA	TRBV7-9	TRBJ1-1	TRBD1	CASSLPTGVNTEAFF	TGTGCCAGCAGCTTGCCGACAGGGGTGAACACTGAAGCTTTCTTT
NA	TRBV7-2	TRBJ2-7	TRBD2	CASSSGRGYEQYF	TGTGCCAGCAGTAGCGGGAGGGGCTACGAGCAGTACTTC
NA	TRBV10-2	TRBJ2-3	NA	CASSGGGTFTDTQYF	TGCGCCAGCAGTGGTGGCGGGACCTTCACAGATACGCAGTATTTT